These 22 T cell receptor beta chains were all obtained from the same sample, sequenced in a study of T-cell reconstitution after alpha-beta-depleted transplantation in children. Unique molecular identifiers featured in how the TCRbeta library was prepared. Each CDR3 protein is one row after TCRdb ran MiXCR on the PCR reads. The sample contains hundreds of thousands of distinct CDR3 sequences, roughly 11% of which appear only once. The sequencing here drew on peripheral blood, taken 180 days after TCRalphabeta/CD19-depleted stem cell transplant. Receptor source: a male patient between 2 and 15 years old who had a stem cell transplant for chronic granulomatous disease, so the T cells may come from the graft donor.

This clonotype was picked up many times. V usage is TRBV11-2 and J usage is TRBJ2-3; TRBD2 matches at 8 bases. The CDR3 totals 15 residues. Per germline, CDR1 SGHAT and CDR2 FQNNGV. Trimming at V came to 5 bases and at J to 3 bases, leaving 7 bases not matched to a gene. CDR3 in amino acids: CASSAIAGSTDTQYF. The CDR3 DNA reads as TGTGCCAGCAGCGCCATAGCGGGGAGTACAGATACGCAGTATTTT.

This clonotype was found many times. The DNA of the CDR3 is TGTGCCAGCAGCTTACGGACAGTCTACACCGGGGAGCTGTTTTTT. As protein: CASSLRTVYTGELFF. The chain carries TRBV11-2 and TRBJ2-2, with D possibly TRBD1 on 6 matching bases. V was shortened by 2 bases and J by 3 bases, with 10 bases between the two germline ends. The CDR3 spans 15 residues. CDR1 is SGHAT and CDR2 is FQNNGV in the germline V gene. The entire variable domain, with the rest obtained from reference TRBV11-2 and TRBJ2-2, is as follows: EAGVAQSPRYKIIEKRQSVAFWCNPISGHATLYWYQQILGQGPKLLIQFQNNGVVDDSQLPKDRFSAERLKGVDSTLKIQPAKLEDSAVYLCASSLRTVYTGELFFGEGSRLTVL.

This clonotype has ten or more counts. This sequence joins TRBV29-1 and TRBJ2-7; the D gene is possibly TRBD1 (5 bases). V lost 4 bases, J lost 2 bases, and 12 bases lay in between. Germline V CDR1 and CDR2: SQVTM, ANQGSEA. The length of the CDR3 is 13 residues. The CDR3 coding sequence is TGCAGCGTTGCCGGACACCTGACCTACGAGCAGTACTTC. Amino acid sequence: CSVAGHLTYEQYF.

In this sample, this clonotype turned up many times. The rearrangement links TRBV27 to TRBJ1-5, with unresolved D. This CDR3 has 15 amino acids. V was pared by 1 base and J by 4 bases, with 11 bases between. CDR1 and CDR2 (germline): MNHEY, SMNVEV (reference sequence). As DNA, the CDR3 is TGTGCCAGCAGTTTATATGGCAGGACGAATCAGCCCCAGCATTTT. This gives the protein CASSLYGRTNQPQHF.

This clonotype was seen at least ten times. This sequence joins TRBV12-5 and TRBJ2-7; D is unclear. This CDR3 comprises 13 residues. V was clipped by 2 bases and J by 2 bases, with 7 bases between them. Germline CDR1 LGHNT, CDR2 FRNRAP. Here the CDR3 reads CASGLPPPYEQYF. The CDR3 DNA sequence: TGTGCTAGTGGTTTGCCCCCCCCCTACGAGCAGTACTTC.

The chain recombines TRBV19 with TRBJ2-7, with 10 positions matching TRBD1. The CDR3 is 15 residues long. From germline, CDR1 is LNHDA and CDR2 SQIVND (reference sequence). The V and J ends lost 5 bases and 4 bases, in that order; junction bases with no gene match: 8. CDR3 bases: TGTGCCAGTAGTCGAAAGACAGGGGGCAAGTACGAGCAGTACTTC. This encodes CASSRKTGGKYEQYF.

The sample holds many counts of this clonotype. The chain carries TRBV7-9 and TRBJ1-2, with D maybe TRBD1 (6 bases). The CDR3 runs to 16 residues. V dropped 5 bases and J dropped 1 base, with 17 bases sitting between them. In germline, CDR1 is SEHNR, CDR2 FQNEAQ (reference sequence). In nucleotides, the CDR3 is TGTGCCAGCAGCCCAACAGGGACGATAATTAACTATGGCTACACCTTC. This sequence encodes CASSPTGTIINYGYTF.

This clonotype has just a few counts. This chain links TRBV12-3 or TRBV12-4 with TRBJ2-5; 11 positions match TRBD2. CDR3 length equals 16 residues. Trimming took 3 bases from V and 5 from J; bases not matched to a gene: 8. This CDR3 is CASSFSDGLAGETQYF. DNA for the CDR3: TGTGCCAGCAGTTTCTCGGACGGACTAGCGGGCGAGACCCAGTACTTC.

V and J are TRBV4-2 and TRBJ2-1, with a possible D match to TRBD1 (6 bases). V lost 5 bases to trimming and J lost 6 bases, with 11 bases between them. The CDR3 is 13 residues long. Germline values: CDR1 LGHNA, CDR2 YNFKEQ. The CDR3 nucleotides are TGTGCCAGCAGCACGGACAGCGTCAATGAGCAGTTCTTC. Amino acids: CASSTDSVNEQFF.

This clonotype was counted ten times or more. The chain is built from TRBV27 and TRBJ2-7; 7 bases agree with TRBD2. Germline V gene data show CDR1 as MNHEY and CDR2 as SMNVEV (reference sequence). J gave up 4 bases and V 6 bases, and 9 bases lay outside the gene matches. CDR3 length equals 14 residues. The CDR3 coding sequence is TGTGCCAGCAGGGGGGAGCGGGGACGGTACGAGCAGTACTTC. It codes for CASRGERGRYEQYF.

At least ten counts were recorded for this clonotype. The rearrangement links TRBV12-3 or TRBV12-4 to TRBJ2-2; TRBD2 matches 7 bases. V trimming: 7 bases; J trimming: 5 bases; junction bases outside the gene matches: 7. The CDR3 contains 14 residues. This CDR3 is CASNPTSATGELFF. The CDR3 DNA reads as TGTGCCAGCAATCCAACTAGCGCAACCGGGGAGCTGTTTTTT.

There are many counts of this clonotype. This chain uses TRBV29-1 with TRBJ2-1; possibly TRBD2 for D (5 bases). The CDR3 is made up of 17 amino acids. Germline CDR1 is SQVTM and CDR2 is ANQGSEA. Trimming stripped 8 bases from V and 0 bases from J, with 23 bases between. The CDR3 bases are TGCAGCAACATCGGGTACGGGGTAGGAAGCTCCTACAATGAGCAGTTCTTC. Translation gives CSNIGYGVGSSYNEQFF.

This clonotype has a count of ten or more. The gene calls are TRBV7-6 and TRBJ1-3; maybe TRBD1 (6 bases). CDR1 and CDR2 from the germline V gene are SGHVS and FNYEAQ. The CDR3 totals 16 residues. Trimming removed 1 base at V and 0 bases at J, with 10 bases between. In DNA, the CDR3 is TGTGCCAGCAGCTTAGGTCCAGGGGCCTCTGGAAACACCATATATTTT. Its translation: CASSLGPGASGNTIYF.

This clonotype was seen many times. This sequence joins TRBV27 and TRBJ2-7; TRBD1 aligns across 10 bases. The ends lost 5 bases at V and 2 bases at J; junction bases unmatched: 15. CDR1 and CDR2 from the germline V gene are MNHEY and SMNVEV (reference sequence). The CDR3 spans 18 residues. In nucleotides, the CDR3 is TGTGCCAGCAGTGGTGTGAGACTCGGGACAGGGGAACCCTACGAGCAGTACTTC. Its protein product is CASSGVRLGTGEPYEQYF.

This clonotype has ten or more counts. The chain links TRBV3-1 to TRBJ2-3; the D call may be TRBD1 or TRBD2 (6 bases each). The CDR3 loop spans 15 amino acids. Trimming stripped 1 base from V and 5 bases from J, with 13 bases between. CDR1 is LGHDT, CDR2 YNNKEL, per germline (reference sequence). The CDR3 region is CASSQAGDTGDTQYF. CDR3 sequence (DNA): TGTGCCAGCAGCCAAGCGGGGGACACTGGAGATACGCAGTATTTT.

In its sample, this clonotype was seen once. A read error may be the cause here, since a much bigger clone is one base away. The chain carries TRBV6-2 or TRBV6-3 and TRBJ1-1, with no clear D. V shed 10 bases and J shed 0 bases, with 15 bases lying between them. There are 14 residues in the CDR3. The germline V gene encodes CDR1 MNHEY and CDR2 SVGEGT. CDR3 amino acids: CANTARPLNTEAFF. The DNA for the CDR3 is TGTGCCAACACAGCCAGACCTTTGAACACTGAAGCTTTCTTT.

As to this clonotype: A read error may explain this, as a much larger clone is one base away. The chain carries TRBV4-2 and TRBJ2-7; 7 bases map to TRBD2. CDR3 size: 14 residues. The germline gives CDR1 LGHNA, CDR2 YNFKEQ. The CDR3 nucleotides are TGTGCCAGCAGCCAGGGCCGGGGGGACTACGAGCAGTCCTTC. It is translated as CASSQGRGDYEQSF.

This clonotype was picked up many times. This chain uses TRBV11-2 with TRBJ1-5, with D possibly TRBD1 on 5 matching bases. CDR3 length: 18 amino acids. V gave up 6 bases and J gave up 4 bases, with 25 bases separating them. Germline V CDR1 and CDR2: SGHAT, FQNNGV. CDR3 sequence (DNA): TGTGCCAGCAGTGACCGGGACGGCCCCTTGGTGGGAAATCAGCCCCAGCATTTT. This gives the protein CASSDRDGPLVGNQPQHF.

This clonotype was seen ten or more times. CDR3 sequence (DNA): TGCAGCGTTGACCTCCGGGAAGTCACAGATACGCAGTATTTT. Translating gives CSVDLREVTDTQYF. J is TRBJ2-3 and V is TRBV29-1; possibly TRBD2 for D (5 bases). Germline-derived CDR1 and CDR2 are SQVTM and ANQGSEA. CDR3 length equals 14 residues. The V end lost 3 bases, the J end lost 2 bases, and 12 bases lay between the germline ends.

The sample holds many counts of this clonotype. The chain has TRBV20-1 and TRBJ2-6; the D call may be TRBD1 or TRBD2 (5 bases each). V was trimmed by 2 bases and J by 0 bases, leaving 14 bases between them. The CDR3 is 17 residues long. Germline V gives CDR1 DFQATT, CDR2 SNEGSKA (reference sequence). This CDR3 reads CSARSGRPFSGANVLTF. The CDR3 bases are TGCAGTGCTAGATCGGGGCGTCCATTCTCTGGGGCCAACGTCCTGACTTTC.

This clonotype has at least ten counts. This rearrangement joins TRBV7-3 to TRBJ2-1, with 9 bases identical to TRBD1. CDR1 is SGHTA, CDR2 FQGTGA, per germline. Trimming at V came to 2 bases and at J to 9 bases, leaving 8 bases not matched to a gene. This CDR3 contains 15 residues. CDR3 nucleotide sequence: TGTGCCAGCAGCTTACACGGACAGGGGTCTCTTGAGCAGTTCTTC. Its translation is CASSLHGQGSLEQFF.

The V and J genes are TRBV12-3 or TRBV12-4 and TRBJ2-7; D not resolved. The CDR3 runs to 16 residues. V gave up 4 bases and J gave up 6 bases, with 22 bases separating them. Here the CDR3 reads CASSYGRKDHVGEQYF. CDR3 nucleotide sequence: TGTGCCAGCAGTTATGGTAGGAAGGACCATGTGGGCGAGCAGTACTTC.